The 16 T cell receptor beta chains given below trace back to one sample, sequenced in a study of blood T cell repertoires in COVID-19. Profiling relied on immunoSEQ multiplex PCR, and the TCRdb table lists in-frame clones only, not all of them. The sample consists of about 150,000 clones, about nine tenths of them appearing once. Sequencing was done on a sample of peripheral blood. Receptors were obtained from a woman aged 60-75 years with active or convalescent COVID-19.

The chain carries TRBV7-6 and TRBJ2-3; 7 positions match TRBD2. The germline CDR1 and CDR2 sequences are SGHVS and FNYEAQ. V shed 5 bases and J 0 bases; nucleotides not matched to a gene: 5. The CDR3 totals 15 residues. The CDR3 nucleotides are TGTGCCAGCAGCACAAGCGGGGAGAGCACAGATACGCAGTATTTT. Translating gives CASSTSGESTDTQYF.

The genes are TRBV6-5 and TRBJ2-2; D unclear. CDR1 is MNHEY, CDR2 SVGAGI, per germline. V lost 7 bases and J 6 bases, leaving 6 bases between the germline ends. This CDR3 is 11 amino acids long. CDR3 nucleotides: TGTGCCAGCACCGAGGCCGGGGAGCTGTTTTTT. It is translated as CASTEAGELFF.

The gene calls are TRBV24-1 and TRBJ1-5; D might be TRBD1 (5 bases). From germline, CDR1 is KGHDR and CDR2 SFDVKD. The CDR3 is made up of 17 amino acids. Trimming left V 4 bases short and J 0 bases short, with 15 bases between. The CDR3 coding sequence is TGTGCCACCAGTGACCCTTTGGCGGGGGATAGCAATCAGCCCCAGCATTTT. This sequence encodes CATSDPLAGDSNQPQHF.

The chain recombines TRBV18 with TRBJ2-1; perhaps TRBD2 as D (7 bases). V was pared by 1 base and J by 5 bases, with 9 bases between. The CDR3 totals 14 residues. Germline loops: CDR1 KGHSH, CDR2 LQKENI. The CDR3 DNA reads as TGTGCCAGCTCACCACAGGGGGGGGACAATGAGCAGTTCTTC. This encodes CASSPQGGDNEQFF.

V and J are TRBV5-8 and TRBJ2-4, with 13 bases lining up with TRBD2. V trimming: 3 bases; J trimming: 5 bases; junction bases outside the gene matches: 2. CDR1 and CDR2 (germline): SGHTS, YDEGEE. The CDR3 totals 15 residues. This CDR3 reads CASSSGLAGENIQYF. CDR3 nucleotides: TGTGCCAGCAGCTCCGGACTAGCGGGGGAAAACATTCAGTACTTC.

The chain uses TRBV18 and TRBJ1-1, with TRBD1 identical over 7 bases. CDR1 and CDR2 from the germline V gene are KGHSH and LQKENI. V shed 3 bases, J shed 1 base, and the junction held 5 bases outside the gene matches. The CDR3 has 15 residues. This CDR3 is CASSPPTGTNTEAFF. CDR3 nucleotides: TGTGCCAGCTCACCCCCGACAGGGACGAACACTGAAGCTTTCTTT. Together with reference TRBV18 and TRBJ1-1, the CDR3 gives the full variable domain: NAGVMQNPRHLVRRRGQEARLRCSPMKGHSHVYWYRQLPEEGLKFMVYLQKENIIDESGMPKERFSAEFPKEGPSILRIQQVVRGDSAAYFCASSPPTGTNTEAFFGQGTRLTVV.

The J gene is TRBJ1-2, the V gene TRBV7-9, with 7 bases fitting TRBD1. Trimming at V came to 4 bases and at J to 0 bases, leaving 11 bases not matched to a gene. CDR3 length equals 17 residues. Germline V gene lookup returns CDR1 SEHNR and CDR2 FQNEAQ (reference sequence). CDR3 bases: TGTGCCAGCAGCTCCAGGGGTTTAAGGGGGCCTAACTATGGCTACACCTTC. It specifies CASSSRGLRGPNYGYTF.

This chain uses TRBV5-8 with TRBJ2-1, with D possibly TRBD2 on 5 matching bases. The CDR3 consists of 14 residues. Trimming cost V 4 bases and J 1 base, with 9 bases left between them. In germline, CDR1 is SGHTS, CDR2 YDEGEE. The CDR3 here is CASSVGGSYNEQFF. For the CDR3, the DNA is TGTGCCAGCAGCGTCGGCGGGTCCTACAATGAGCAGTTCTTC.

This rearrangement joins TRBV7-2 to TRBJ1-2; a possible D gene is TRBD1 (6 bases). The CDR3 totals 14 residues. V gave up 5 bases and J gave up 7 bases, with 17 bases separating them. The germline V gene has CDR1 SGHTA and CDR2 FQGNSA. CDR3 coding DNA: TGTGCCAGCAGCCCACTACAGGGTTTAGGTGGCTACACCTTC. Translated: CASSPLQGLGGYTF.

CDR3 DNA: TGTGCCAGCAGTCCCCTGAGGGGGCAAGGCGGGGAGCTGTTTTTT. This gives the protein CASSPLRGQGGELFF. The V gene is TRBV6-5, the J gene TRBJ2-2; 7 bases agree with TRBD1. The CDR3 runs to 15 residues. Germline CDR1 is MNHEY and CDR2 is SVGAGI. V lost 5 bases to trimming and J lost 7 bases; unmatched junction nucleotides: 10.

The rearrangement joins TRBV12-3 or TRBV12-4 to TRBJ1-5; unclear D gene. CDR3 length: 12 amino acids. Deletions cut 3 bases from V and 9 bases from J, with 9 bases between. This CDR3 reads CASSFPGRPQHF. As DNA, the CDR3 is TGTGCCAGCAGTTTCCCCGGTAGGCCCCAGCATTTT.

The chain couples TRBV12-5 to TRBJ2-5; the D is unclear. This CDR3 is built from 11 residues. Germline V gene data show CDR1 as LGHNT and CDR2 as FRNRAP. The ends were cut back, 4 bases at V and 4 bases at J, with 4 bases in the middle. DNA for the CDR3: TGTGCTAGTGGTTCAGGAGAGACCCAGTACTTC. Encoded protein: CASGSGETQYF.

The chain links TRBV7-9 to TRBJ1-2; 9 bases agree with TRBD1. CDR3 length: 16 residues. Germline V gene lookup returns CDR1 SEHNR and CDR2 FQNEAQ (reference sequence). The V gene end was trimmed by 0 bases and the J gene end by 4 bases; junction bases not matched to a gene: 6. CDR3 nucleotide sequence: TGTGCCAGCAGCTTAGCCGGGACAGGGTTGGGCTATGGCTACACCTTC. It yields the protein CASSLAGTGLGYGYTF.

The rearrangement joins TRBV28 to TRBJ1-5; 8 bases fit TRBD1. Trimming took 6 bases from V and 6 from J; bases not matched to a gene: 10. The CDR3 is 15 amino acids. Per the germline V gene, CDR1 is MDHEN and CDR2 is SYDVKM. This CDR3 reads CASSFQGARSQPQHF. In DNA form, the CDR3 reads TGTGCCAGCAGCTTCCAGGGGGCGCGGAGTCAGCCCCAGCATTTT.

This rearrangement joins TRBV6-4 to TRBJ1-2; 9 positions agree with TRBD1. CDR1 is MRHNA and CDR2 is SNTAGT in the germline V gene. This CDR3 has 15 residues. V trimming: 6 bases; J trimming: 2 bases; junction bases outside the gene matches: 7. In nucleotides, the CDR3 is TGTGCCAGCAGCCTGGCCGGGACAGGGAACTATGGCTACACCTTC. Amino acid sequence: CASSLAGTGNYGYTF.

The chain has TRBV5-5 and TRBJ1-6; 7 nucleotides agree with TRBD1. V shed 4 bases, J shed 4 bases, and the junction held 14 bases outside the gene matches. CDR1 and CDR2 (germline): SGHKS, YYEKEE (reference sequence). The length of the CDR3 is 18 residues. The CDR3 is CASSPTSYDRAYNSPLHF. The CDR3 DNA sequence: TGTGCCAGCAGCCCAACGAGCTACGACAGGGCGTATAATTCACCCCTCCACTTT.